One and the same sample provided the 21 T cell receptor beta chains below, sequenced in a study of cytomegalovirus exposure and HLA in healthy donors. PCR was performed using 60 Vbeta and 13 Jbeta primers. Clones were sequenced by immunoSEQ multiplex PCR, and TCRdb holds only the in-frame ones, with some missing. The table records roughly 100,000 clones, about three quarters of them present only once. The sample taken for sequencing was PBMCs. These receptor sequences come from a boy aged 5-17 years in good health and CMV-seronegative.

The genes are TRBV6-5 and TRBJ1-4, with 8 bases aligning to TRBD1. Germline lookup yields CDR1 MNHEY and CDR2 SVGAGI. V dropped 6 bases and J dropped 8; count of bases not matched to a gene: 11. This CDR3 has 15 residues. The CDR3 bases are TGTGCCAGCAGAACTTATAACACAGGGGGAGAAAAACTGTTTTTT. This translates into CASRTYNTGGEKLFF.

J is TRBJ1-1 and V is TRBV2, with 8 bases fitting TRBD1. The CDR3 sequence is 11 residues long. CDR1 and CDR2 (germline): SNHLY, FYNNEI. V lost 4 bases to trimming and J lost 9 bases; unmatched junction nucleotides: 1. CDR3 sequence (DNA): TGTGCCAGCAGTGCAGGGGGCCAAGCTTTCTTT. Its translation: CASSAGGQAFF.

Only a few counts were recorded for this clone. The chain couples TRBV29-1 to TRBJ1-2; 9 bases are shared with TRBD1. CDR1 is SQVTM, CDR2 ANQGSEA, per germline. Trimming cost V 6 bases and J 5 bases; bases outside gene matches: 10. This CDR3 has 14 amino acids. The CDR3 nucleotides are TGCAGCGTGGGTACGGGACAGGGCATTTATGGCTACACCTTC. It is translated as CSVGTGQGIYGYTF.

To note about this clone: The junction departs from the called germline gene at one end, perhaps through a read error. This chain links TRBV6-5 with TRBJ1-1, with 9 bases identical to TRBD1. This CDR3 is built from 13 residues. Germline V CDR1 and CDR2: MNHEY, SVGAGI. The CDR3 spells CACSYRPTGGTFF. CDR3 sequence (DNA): TGTGCCTGCAGTTACCGCCCGACAGGGGGGACTTTCTTT.

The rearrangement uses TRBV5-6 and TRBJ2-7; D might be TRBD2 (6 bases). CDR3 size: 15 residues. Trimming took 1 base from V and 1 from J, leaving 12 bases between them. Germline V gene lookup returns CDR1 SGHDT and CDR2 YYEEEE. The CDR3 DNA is TGTGCCAGCAGCTTGCTGGGCGGGGTTTCCTACGAGCAGTACTTC. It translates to CASSLLGGVSYEQYF.

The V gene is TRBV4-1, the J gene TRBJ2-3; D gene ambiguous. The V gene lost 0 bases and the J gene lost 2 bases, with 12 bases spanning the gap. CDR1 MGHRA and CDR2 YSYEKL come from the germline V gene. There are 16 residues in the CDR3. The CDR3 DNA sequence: TGCGCCAGCAGCCAAGATGCACTGATGATCACAGATACGCAGTATTTT. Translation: CASSQDALMITDTQYF.

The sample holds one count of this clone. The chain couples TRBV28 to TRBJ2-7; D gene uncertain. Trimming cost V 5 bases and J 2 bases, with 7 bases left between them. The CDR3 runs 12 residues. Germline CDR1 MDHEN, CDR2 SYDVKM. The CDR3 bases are TGTGCCAGCAGTCTCCCCCCCTACGAGCAGTACTTC. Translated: CASSLPPYEQYF.

In DNA, the CDR3 is TGTGCCAGCAGTTTAGGGCCCTATGGCTACACCTTC. This codes for CASSLGPYGYTF. The rearrangement links TRBV28 to TRBJ1-2; no reliable D call. This CDR3 comprises 12 residues. Germline loops: CDR1 MDHEN, CDR2 SYDVKM. The V end lost 2 bases, the J end lost 4 bases, and 5 bases lay between the germline ends.

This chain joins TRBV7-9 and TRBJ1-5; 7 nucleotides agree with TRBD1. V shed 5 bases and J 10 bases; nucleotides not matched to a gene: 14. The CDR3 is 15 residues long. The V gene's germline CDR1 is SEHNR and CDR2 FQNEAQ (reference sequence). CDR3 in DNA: TGTGCCAGCAGCCCTGGTGGAGGGGGCAGAGATCCCCAGCATTTT. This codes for CASSPGGGGRDPQHF.

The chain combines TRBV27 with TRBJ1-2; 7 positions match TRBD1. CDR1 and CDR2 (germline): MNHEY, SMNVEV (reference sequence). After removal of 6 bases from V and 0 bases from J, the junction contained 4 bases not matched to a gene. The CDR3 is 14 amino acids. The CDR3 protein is CASRAGGSNYGYTF. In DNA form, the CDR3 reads TGTGCCAGCAGAGCAGGGGGTTCTAACTATGGCTACACCTTC.

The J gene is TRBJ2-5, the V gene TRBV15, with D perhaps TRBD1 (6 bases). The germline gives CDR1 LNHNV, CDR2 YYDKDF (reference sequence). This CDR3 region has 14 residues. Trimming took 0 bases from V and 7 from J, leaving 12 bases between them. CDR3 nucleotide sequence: TGTGCCACCAGCAGAGAGTCAGGGGCGAGGACCCAGTACTTC. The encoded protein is CATSRESGARTQYF.

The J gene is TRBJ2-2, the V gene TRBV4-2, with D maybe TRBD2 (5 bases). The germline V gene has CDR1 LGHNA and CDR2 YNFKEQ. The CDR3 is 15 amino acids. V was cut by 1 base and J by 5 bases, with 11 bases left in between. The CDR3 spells CASSQVERQTGELFF. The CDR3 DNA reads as TGTGCCAGCAGCCAAGTGGAGCGGCAGACCGGGGAGCTGTTTTTT.

The chain's CDR3 is CASSQGTTPRQYF. CDR3 nucleotides: TGTGCCAGCAGCCAAGGCACTACCCCACGGCAGTACTTC. The rearrangement links TRBV5-4 to TRBJ2-7; D not certain. V was shortened by 4 bases and J by 9 bases, with 17 bases between the two germline ends. From germline, CDR1 is SGHNT and CDR2 YYREEE (reference sequence). This CDR3 contains 13 residues. The full variable domain, with the rest looked up from reference TRBV5-4 and TRBJ2-7, is ETGVTQSPTHLIKTRGQQVTLRCSSQSGHNTVSWYQQALGQGPQFIFQYYREEENGRGNFPPRFSGLQFPNYSSELNVNALELDDSALYLCASSQGTTPRQYFGPGTRLTVT.

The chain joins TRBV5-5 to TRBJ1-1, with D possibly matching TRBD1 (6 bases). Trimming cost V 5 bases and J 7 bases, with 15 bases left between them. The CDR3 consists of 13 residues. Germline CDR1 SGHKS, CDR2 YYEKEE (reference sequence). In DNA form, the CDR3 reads TGTGCCAGCAGGGGGGAGGGGGAGAATGAAGCTTTCTTT. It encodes CASRGEGENEAFF.

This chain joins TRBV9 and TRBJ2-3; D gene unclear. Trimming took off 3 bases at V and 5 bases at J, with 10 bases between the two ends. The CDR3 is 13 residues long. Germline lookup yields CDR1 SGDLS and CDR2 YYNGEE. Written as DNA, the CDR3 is TGTGCCAGCAGCGGAGCCCCGCGAGATACGCAGTATTTT. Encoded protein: CASSGAPRDTQYF.

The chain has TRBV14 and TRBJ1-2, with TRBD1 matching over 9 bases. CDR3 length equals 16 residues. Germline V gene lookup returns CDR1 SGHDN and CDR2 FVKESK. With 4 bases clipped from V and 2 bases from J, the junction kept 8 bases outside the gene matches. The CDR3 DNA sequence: TGTGCCAGCAGCCCCTATCCGGGACAGGGAAACTATGGCTACACCTTC. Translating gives CASSPYPGQGNYGYTF.

CDR3 DNA sequence: TGTGCCAGCGGCGGGGCGAGGGACACCATATATTTT. This gives the protein CASGGARDTIYF. This chain uses TRBV9 with TRBJ1-3; D possibly corresponds to TRBD1 (5 bases). Trimming took off 7 bases at V and 8 bases at J, with 13 bases between the two ends. CDR3 size: 12 residues. From germline, CDR1 is SGDLS and CDR2 YYNGEE.

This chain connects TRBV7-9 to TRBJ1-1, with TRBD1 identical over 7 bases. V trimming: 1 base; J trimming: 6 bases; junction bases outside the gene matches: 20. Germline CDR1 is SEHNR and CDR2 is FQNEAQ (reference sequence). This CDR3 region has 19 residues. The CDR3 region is CASSLGRKRGRQSVPEAFF. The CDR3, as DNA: TGTGCCAGCAGCTTAGGGCGTAAGAGGGGGCGCCAGTCGGTCCCTGAAGCTTTCTTT.

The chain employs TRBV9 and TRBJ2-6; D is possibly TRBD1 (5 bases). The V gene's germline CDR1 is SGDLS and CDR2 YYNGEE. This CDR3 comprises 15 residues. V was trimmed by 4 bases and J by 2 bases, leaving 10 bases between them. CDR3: CASSYRLAGANVLTF. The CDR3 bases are TGTGCCAGCAGCTACAGGTTGGCTGGGGCCAACGTCCTGACTTTC.

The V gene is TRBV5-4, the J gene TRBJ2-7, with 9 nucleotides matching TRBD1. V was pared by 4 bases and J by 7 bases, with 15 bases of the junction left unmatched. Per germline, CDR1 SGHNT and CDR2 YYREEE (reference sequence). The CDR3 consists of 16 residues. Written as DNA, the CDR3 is TGTGCCAGCAGCCCCGTATCGGGACAGGGAATAAGGGAGCAGTACTTC. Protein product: CASSPVSGQGIREQYF.

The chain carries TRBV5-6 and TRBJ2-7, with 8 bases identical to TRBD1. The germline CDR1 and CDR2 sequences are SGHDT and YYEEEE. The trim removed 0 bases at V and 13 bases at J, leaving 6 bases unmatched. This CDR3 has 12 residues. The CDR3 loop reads CASSLAKGQGYF. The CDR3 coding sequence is TGTGCCAGCAGCTTGGCTAAAGGACAGGGTTACTTC.